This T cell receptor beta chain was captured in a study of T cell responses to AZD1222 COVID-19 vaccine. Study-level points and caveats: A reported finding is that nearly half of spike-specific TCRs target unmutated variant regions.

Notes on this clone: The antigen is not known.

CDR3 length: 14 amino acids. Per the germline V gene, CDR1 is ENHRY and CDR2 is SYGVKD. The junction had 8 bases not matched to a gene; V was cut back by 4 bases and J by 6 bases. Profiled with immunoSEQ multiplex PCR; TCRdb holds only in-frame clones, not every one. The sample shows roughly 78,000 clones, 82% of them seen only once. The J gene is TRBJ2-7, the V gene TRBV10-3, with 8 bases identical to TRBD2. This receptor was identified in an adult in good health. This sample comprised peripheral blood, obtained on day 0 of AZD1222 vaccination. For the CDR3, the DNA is TGTGCCATCAGTGGCGGGGGGCTAAACAGCGAGCAGTACTTC. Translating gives CAISGGGLNSEQYF.